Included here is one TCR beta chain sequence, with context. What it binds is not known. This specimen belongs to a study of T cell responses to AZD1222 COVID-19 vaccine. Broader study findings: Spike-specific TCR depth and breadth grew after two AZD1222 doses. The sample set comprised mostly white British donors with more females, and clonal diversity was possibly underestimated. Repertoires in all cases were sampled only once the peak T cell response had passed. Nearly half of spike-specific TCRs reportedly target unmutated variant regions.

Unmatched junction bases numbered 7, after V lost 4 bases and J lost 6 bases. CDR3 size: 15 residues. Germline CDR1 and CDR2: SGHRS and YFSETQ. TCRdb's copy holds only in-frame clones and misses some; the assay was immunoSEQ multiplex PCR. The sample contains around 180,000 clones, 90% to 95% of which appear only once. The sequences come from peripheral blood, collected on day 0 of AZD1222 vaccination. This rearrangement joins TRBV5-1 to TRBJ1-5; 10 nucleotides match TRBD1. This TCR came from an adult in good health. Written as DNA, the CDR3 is TGCGCCAGCAGCCTGGGACAGGGGAGCGGTCAGCCCCAGCATTTT. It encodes CASSLGQGSGQPQHF. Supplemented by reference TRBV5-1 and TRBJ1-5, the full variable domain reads KAGVTQTPRYLIKTRGQQVTLSCSPISGHRSVSWYQQTPGQGLQFLFEYFSETQRNKGNFPGRFSGRQFSNSRSEMNVSTLELGDSALYLCASSLGQGSGQPQHFGDGTRLSIL.